This T cell receptor (beta chain) originates from a study of T cells after yellow fever vaccination (dated by TCRdb to about 2019). Context from the whole study: The SMART-Seq v4 Ultra Low Input RNA kit was used to prepare libraries from fractions with low cell numbers. Two healthy male donors made up the cohort, one aged 18 to 29 years and the other aged 30 to 40 years. To follow T-cell clones before and after primary and booster YFV17D yellow fever vaccination, bulk TCR alpha and beta repertoires were sequenced over time. Blood samples were taken at several timepoints before and after primary and secondary immunization, and bulk PBMC replicates and cell subsets were isolated. The investigation overall reported the following: After the booster, most of the clones that had expanded following primary vaccination were detected again (roughly 97% of CD4 and around 88% of CD8), which suggests that memory was broadly maintained. Because the study included only a couple of donors, the extent to which the findings can be generalized is limited. A small share of clonotypes occurred in both CD4 and CD8 compartments, likely arising from convergent recombination. The secondary T-cell response was weaker than the primary response but faster, peaking on day 5 instead of day 15. Computational filtering was required because FACS-sorted repertoires could contain abundant contaminating clonotypes from the bulk population.

From the cysteine through the phenylalanine, the CDR3 covers 13 amino acids. CDR3 DNA only is kept here, 39 bases in frame from base 1. Looking up the germline V gene (reference sequence) yields CDR1 SEHNR and CDR2 FQNEAQ. V gives up 3 bases and J gives up 6 bases, and the segment between their germline ends measures 8 bases. For sequencing, an Illumina NovaSeq 6000 was employed. TCR cDNA was synthesized by 5'RACE template switching, through which a universal primer site and unique molecular identifiers were introduced. cDNA synthesis was primed from both the TCR alpha and TCR beta constant segments. Libraries were amplified in two PCR steps, with sample barcodes and sequencing adapters added in the second step. Sequencing of libraries was performed on Illumina HiSeq 2500 (2x100 bp) or NovaSeq (2x150 bp). In the authors' own workflow: Demultiplexing of reads and collapsing into UMI consensus sequences were performed with MIGEC, and V(D)J alignment was carried out with MiXCR. Vaccine-responding clonotypes were identified with edgeR using replicate PBMC samples, with FDR below 0.01 and a log2 fold change above 5 up to day 15 being required. CD4 or CD8 identity was assigned to each bulk clonotype according to whether the clonotype was present at higher abundance in the sequenced CD4 repertoire or the sequenced CD8 repertoire. The public sequencing data were trimmed at Q25 with fastp and processed into clonotypes with MiXCR by TCRdb, which kept only in-frame beta chains. A single entry per CDR3 protein holds the most common genes and DNA from its merged rows. The V and J calls and clone size come from TCRdb's table, not from the authors' own analysis. The sample has around 320,000 distinct CDR3 sequences on record, around 8.6% of them singletons. Of the sample, around 3.4% falls within the top ten clones.

This clonotype appeared a few times. The antigen it recognizes is unknown. The record has no base qualities; no much larger clone is one base away. In light of the paper, this sample's treatment or condition label describes: live attenuated yellow fever vaccine strain. A standard Ficoll-Paque protocol was used to isolate PBMCs from peripheral blood. Dynabeads CD4 and CD8 positive selection kits were used to isolate the CD4 and CD8 T-cell fractions. TriZol was used to extract RNA from bulk PBMCs, CD4 and CD8 fractions, and dextramer-positive and dextramer-negative fractions. The receptor was isolated from a man younger than 30 who received the YFV17D yellow fever vaccine. In this chain, TRBV7-9 is recombined with TRBJ2-2; the D segment could be TRBD1, given 5 matching bases. Sequencing used CD4+ T cells sorted from PBMCs, obtained 5 days after the yellow fever booster vaccination. CDR3 sequence: CASSFQGAGELFF. The nucleotides are TGTGCCAGCAGCTTTCAAGGGGCCGGGGAGCTGTTTTTT.